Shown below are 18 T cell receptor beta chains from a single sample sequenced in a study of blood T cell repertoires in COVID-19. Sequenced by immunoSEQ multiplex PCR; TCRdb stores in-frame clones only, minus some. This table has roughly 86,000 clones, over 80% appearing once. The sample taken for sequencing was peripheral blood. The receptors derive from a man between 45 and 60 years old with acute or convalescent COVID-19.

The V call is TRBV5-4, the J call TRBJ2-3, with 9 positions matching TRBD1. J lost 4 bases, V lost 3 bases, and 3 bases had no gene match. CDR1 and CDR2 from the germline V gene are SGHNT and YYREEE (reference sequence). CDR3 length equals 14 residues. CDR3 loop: CASSSQGASDTQYF. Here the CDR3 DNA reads TGTGCCAGCAGCTCACAGGGGGCATCAGATACGCAGTATTTT.

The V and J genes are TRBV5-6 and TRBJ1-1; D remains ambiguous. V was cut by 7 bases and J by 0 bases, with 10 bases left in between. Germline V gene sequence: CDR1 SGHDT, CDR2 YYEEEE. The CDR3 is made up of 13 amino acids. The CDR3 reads CASRAGMNTEAFF. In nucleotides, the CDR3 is TGTGCCAGCCGAGCGGGAATGAACACTGAAGCTTTCTTT.

CDR3 bases: TGTGCCAGCAGTTACTCGTCAGGGTTTGGCTACACCTTC. Encoded protein: CASSYSSGFGYTF. The chain couples TRBV6-5 to TRBJ1-2; maybe TRBD1 (5 bases). Trimming stripped 0 bases from V and 7 bases from J, with 9 bases between. The germline V gene has CDR1 MNHEY and CDR2 SVGAGI. The CDR3 has 13 residues.

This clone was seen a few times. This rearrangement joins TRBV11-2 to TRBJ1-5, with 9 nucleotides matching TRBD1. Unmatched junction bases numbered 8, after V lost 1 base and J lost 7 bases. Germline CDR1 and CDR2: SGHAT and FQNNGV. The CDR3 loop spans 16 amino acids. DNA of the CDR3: TGTGCCAGCAGCTTAGGGACAACAGGGGGCAGCCAGCCCCAGCATTTT. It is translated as CASSLGTTGGSQPQHF.

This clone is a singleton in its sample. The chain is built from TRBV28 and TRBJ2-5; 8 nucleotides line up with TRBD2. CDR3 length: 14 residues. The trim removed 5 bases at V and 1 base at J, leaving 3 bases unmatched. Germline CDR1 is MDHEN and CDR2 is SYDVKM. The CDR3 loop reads CASSGRGVQETQYF. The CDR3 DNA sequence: TGTGCCAGCAGTGGGCGGGGGGTCCAAGAGACCCAGTACTTC.

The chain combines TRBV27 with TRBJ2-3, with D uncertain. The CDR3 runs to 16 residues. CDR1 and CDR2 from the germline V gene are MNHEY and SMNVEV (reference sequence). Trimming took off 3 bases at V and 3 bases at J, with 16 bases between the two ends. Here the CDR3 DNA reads TGTGCCAGCAGTTTGTACGCTGGAGTTGATACAGATACGCAGTATTTT. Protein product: CASSLYAGVDTDTQYF.

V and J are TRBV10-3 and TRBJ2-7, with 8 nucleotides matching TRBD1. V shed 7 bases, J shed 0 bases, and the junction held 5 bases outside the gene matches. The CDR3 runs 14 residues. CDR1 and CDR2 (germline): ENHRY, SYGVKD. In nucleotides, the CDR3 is TGTGCCATCACCCCGGGACAGGCCTCCTACGAGCAGTACTTC. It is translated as CAITPGQASYEQYF.

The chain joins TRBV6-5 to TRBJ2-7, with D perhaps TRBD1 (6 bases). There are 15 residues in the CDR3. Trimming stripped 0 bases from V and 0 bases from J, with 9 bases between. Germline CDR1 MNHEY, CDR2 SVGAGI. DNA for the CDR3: TGTGCCAGCAGTTACTCCGGACAGAGCTCCTACGAGCAGTACTTC. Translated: CASSYSGQSSYEQYF.

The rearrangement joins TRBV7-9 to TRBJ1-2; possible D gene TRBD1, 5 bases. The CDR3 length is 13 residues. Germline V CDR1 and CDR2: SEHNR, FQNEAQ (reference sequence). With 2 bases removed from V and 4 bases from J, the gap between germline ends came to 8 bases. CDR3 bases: TGTGCCAGCAGCTTATCAGGGATCTATGGCTACACCTTC. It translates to CASSLSGIYGYTF.

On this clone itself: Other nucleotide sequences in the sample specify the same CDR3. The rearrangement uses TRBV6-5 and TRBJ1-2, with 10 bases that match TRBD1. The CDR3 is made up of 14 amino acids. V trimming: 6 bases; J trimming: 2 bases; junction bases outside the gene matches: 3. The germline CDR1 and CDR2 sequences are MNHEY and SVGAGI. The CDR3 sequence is CASRRGQGNYGYTF. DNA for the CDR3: TGTGCCAGCAGGAGGGGACAGGGGAACTATGGCTACACCTTC.

Here the CDR3 DNA reads TGCGCCAGCAGCTCACGCCCGGGACAGGTAAACAATGAGCAGTTCTTC. This codes for CASSSRPGQVNNEQFF. The chain has TRBV5-1 and TRBJ2-1, with 8 bases lining up with TRBD1. Germline V gene sequence: CDR1 SGHRS, CDR2 YFSETQ. The CDR3 sequence is 16 residues long. Trimming removed 3 bases from V and 5 bases from J; junction bases left unmatched: 10.

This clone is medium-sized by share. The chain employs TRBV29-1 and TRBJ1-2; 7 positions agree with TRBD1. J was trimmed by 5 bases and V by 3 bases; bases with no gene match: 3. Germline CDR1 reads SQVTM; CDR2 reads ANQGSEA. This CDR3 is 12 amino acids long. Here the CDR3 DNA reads TGCAGCGTTGACAGGACAGGATATGGCTACACCTTC. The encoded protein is CSVDRTGYGYTF.

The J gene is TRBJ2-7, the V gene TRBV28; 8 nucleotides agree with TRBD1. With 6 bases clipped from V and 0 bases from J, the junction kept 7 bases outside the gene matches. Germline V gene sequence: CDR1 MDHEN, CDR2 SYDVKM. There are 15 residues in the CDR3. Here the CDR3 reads CASRKRQGSSYEQYF. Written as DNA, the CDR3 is TGTGCCAGCAGAAAAAGACAGGGGAGCTCCTACGAGCAGTACTTC.

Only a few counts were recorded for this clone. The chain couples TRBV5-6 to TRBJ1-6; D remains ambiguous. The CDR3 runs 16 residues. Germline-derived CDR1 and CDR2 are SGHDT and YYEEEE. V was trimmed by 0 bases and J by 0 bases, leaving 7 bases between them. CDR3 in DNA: TGTGCCAGCAGCTTGGGGTTGAGCTCCTATAATTCACCCCTCCACTTT. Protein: CASSLGLSSYNSPLHF.

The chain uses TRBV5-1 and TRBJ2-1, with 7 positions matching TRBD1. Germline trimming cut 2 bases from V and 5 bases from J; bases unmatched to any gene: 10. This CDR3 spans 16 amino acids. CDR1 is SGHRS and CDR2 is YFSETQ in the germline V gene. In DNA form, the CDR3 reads TGCGCCAGCAGCTTTGGGGACAGAATCAGCCACAATGAGCAGTTCTTC. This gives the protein CASSFGDRISHNEQFF.

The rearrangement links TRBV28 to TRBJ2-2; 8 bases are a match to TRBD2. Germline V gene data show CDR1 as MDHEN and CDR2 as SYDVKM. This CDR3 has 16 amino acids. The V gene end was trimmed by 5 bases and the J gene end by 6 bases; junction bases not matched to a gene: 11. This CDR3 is CASSPGGAGRAGELFF. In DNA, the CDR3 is TGTGCCAGCAGTCCCGGGGGGGCGGGACGAGCCGGGGAGCTGTTTTTT.

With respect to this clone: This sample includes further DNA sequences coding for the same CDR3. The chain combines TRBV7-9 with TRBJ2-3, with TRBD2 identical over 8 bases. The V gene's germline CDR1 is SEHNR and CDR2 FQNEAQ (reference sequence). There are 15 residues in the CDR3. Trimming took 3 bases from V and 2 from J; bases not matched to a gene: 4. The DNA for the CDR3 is TGTGCCAGCAGCTTTGCGGGGGGCATCACAGATACGCAGTATTTT. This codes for CASSFAGGITDTQYF.

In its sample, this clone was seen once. The CDR3 region is CASSPNRDRGGEQYF. The CDR3 nucleotides are TGTGCCAGCTCACCAAACCGGGACAGGGGAGGGGAGCAGTACTTC. This chain links TRBV18 with TRBJ2-7, with TRBD1 matching 10 bases. Germline assignment: CDR1 KGHSH and CDR2 LQKENI. CDR3 length: 15 residues. V lost 2 bases to trimming and J lost 7 bases; unmatched junction nucleotides: 8.